These 14 T cell receptor beta chains were sequenced from one sample in a study of T cell repertoires in cytomegalovirus infection. TCRdb processed the reads anew with MiXCR; each CDR3 protein has one entry. The profile shows about 920,000 distinct CDR3 sequences, roughly 30% of them singletons. For these TCRs, the target antigens are not known. Specimen: cultured CD8+ T cells from PBMCs, collected from culture after CMV antigen stimulation. The receptor set was obtained from a human donor in good health (CMV status not recorded). Some clones in this sample may be carry-over from other donors' samples.

This clonotype occurred many times. This chain links TRBV27 with TRBJ2-7; TRBD2 aligns across 12 bases. CDR1 MNHEY and CDR2 SMNVEV come from the germline V gene (reference sequence). V trimming: 5 bases; J trimming: 3 bases; junction bases outside the gene matches: 5. CDR3 length equals 15 residues. The CDR3 is CASSPGLAGSYEQYF. The CDR3 nucleotides are TGTGCCAGCAGTCCCGGACTAGCGGGGAGCTACGAGCAGTACTTC.

On this clonotype: The junction departs from the called germline gene at one end, perhaps through a read error. The chain joins TRBV7-6 to TRBJ2-1; D call uncertain. The CDR3 totals 15 residues. Germline V CDR1 and CDR2: SGHVS, FNYEAQ. As DNA, the CDR3 is TGTGCCAACAGCTTAGAGTCAGGACCCTACAATGAGCAGTTCTTC. It specifies CANSLESGPYNEQFF.

The chain employs TRBV4-1 and TRBJ2-3; a weak D match, TRBD2 (7 bases). Trimming pared 3 bases from V and 3 bases from J, leaving 10 bases between. CDR1 is MGHRA and CDR2 is YSYEKL in the germline V gene. The length of the CDR3 is 14 residues. This chain's CDR3 is CASSQGGPTDTQYF. The DNA of the CDR3 is TGCGCCAGCAGCCAGGGGGGGCCGACAGATACGCAGTATTTT.

The chain uses TRBV2 and TRBJ2-1, with D perhaps given as TRBD1 or TRBD2 (6 bases each). Germline V lookup: CDR1 SNHLY, CDR2 FYNNEI. The CDR3 totals 18 residues. Trimming stripped 0 bases from V and 1 base from J, with 16 bases between. CDR3 DNA: TGTGCCAGCAGTGAAGCGGGGCGGGGACAAAGGTCCTACAATGAGCAGTTCTTC. Amino acids: CASSEAGRGQRSYNEQFF.

The rearrangement uses TRBV29-1 and TRBJ1-2; the D gene is possibly TRBD1 (5 bases). The germline V gene encodes CDR1 SQVTM and CDR2 ANQGSEA. Trimming left V 6 bases short and J 7 bases short, with 6 bases between. This CDR3 spans 9 amino acids. CDR3 amino acids: CSVGTGYTF. The CDR3 nucleotides are TGCAGCGTGGGGACTGGCTACACCTTC. Using reference TRBV29-1 and TRBJ1-2 for the parts outside the CDR3, the full variable domain is SAVISQKPSRDICQRGTSLTIQCQVDSQVTMMFWYRQQPGQSLTLIATANQGSEATYESGFVIDKFPISRPNLTFSTLTVSNMSPEDSSIYLCSVGTGYTFGSGTRLTVV.

This clonotype was observed a few times. The rearrangement uses TRBV27 and TRBJ2-6, with D possibly matching TRBD2 (6 bases). Germline-derived CDR1 and CDR2 are MNHEY and SMNVEV (reference sequence). The CDR3 totals 18 residues. V lost 3 bases, J lost 0 bases, and 15 bases lay in between. The CDR3 DNA reads TGTGCCAGCAGTTTTTCGTGGGGGGACTTCTCTGGGGCCAACGTCCTGACTTTC. Its translation: CASSFSWGDFSGANVLTF.

This clonotype was seen repeatedly, ten times or more. V usage is TRBV7-6 and J usage is TRBJ2-1; 9 positions agree with TRBD2. The CDR3 is 21 residues long. With 1 base clipped from V and 0 bases from J, the junction kept 16 bases outside the gene matches. Germline CDR1 SGHVS, CDR2 FNYEAQ. CDR3 loop: CASSLDKSVPSGEPSYNEQFF. CDR3 coding DNA: TGTGCCAGCAGCTTAGATAAGAGTGTTCCTAGCGGGGAGCCCTCCTACAATGAGCAGTTCTTC.

The chain recombines TRBV6-1 with TRBJ2-7; perhaps D is TRBD1 or TRBD2 (6 bases each). This CDR3 has 14 residues. Trimming removed 0 bases from V and 6 bases from J, with 12 bases in between. Germline values: CDR1 MNHNS, CDR2 SASEGT. This chain's CDR3 is CASSEALGGGEQYV. The CDR3 nucleotides are TGTGCCAGCAGTGAAGCTTTAGGGGGAGGCGAGCAGTACGTC.

CDR3 sequence reads: CASSYRDRFLGPGNTIYF. CDR3 DNA: TGTGCCAGCAGTTACAGGGACCGTTTTTTGGGCCCTGGAAACACCATATATTTT. The gene calls are TRBV6-6 and TRBJ1-3; tentatively, D is TRBD1 (5 bases). Germline values: CDR1 MNHNY, CDR2 SVGAGI (reference sequence). This CDR3 is built from 18 residues. The V end lost 2 bases, the J end lost 2 bases, and 19 bases lay between the germline ends.

The genes are TRBV6-9 and TRBJ1-1, with unresolved D. The CDR3 is made up of 13 amino acids. The V gene lost 2 bases and the J gene lost 6 bases, with 10 bases spanning the gap. Germline V lookup: CDR1 MNHGY, CDR2 SVAAGI. The CDR3 spells CASSYEWGAEAFF. CDR3 DNA: TGTGCCAGCAGTTATGAGTGGGGAGCTGAAGCTTTCTTT.

There are a few counts of this clonotype. CDR3 sequence reads: CASSFFGPSTRSSYNEQFF. CDR3 sequence (DNA): TGTGCCAGCAGTTTTTTCGGTCCTTCCACCAGGAGCTCCTACAATGAGCAGTTCTTC. V gene TRBV12-3 or TRBV12-4 combines with J gene TRBJ2-1; D gene unclear. Trimming stripped 3 bases from V and 0 bases from J, with 21 bases between. The length of the CDR3 is 19 residues.

As concerns this clonotype: The junction does not match germline at one end; this may be a read error. The rearrangement joins TRBV7-7 to TRBJ2-5; 15 bases match TRBD2. The CDR3 contains 15 residues. CDR1 SSHAT and CDR2 FNYEAQ come from the germline V gene (reference sequence). The CDR3: CASSSGTSGGKTQYF. CDR3 sequence (DNA): TGTGCTAGCAGCTCCGGGACTAGCGGGGGGAAGACCCAGTACTTC.

This chain links TRBV10-3 with TRBJ1-1; no firm D call. The CDR3 runs 17 residues. V was trimmed by 3 bases and J by 1 base, leaving 18 bases between them. CDR1 ENHRY and CDR2 SYGVKD come from the germline V gene. CDR3 residues: CAISDPTAGKTNTEAFF. CDR3 in DNA: TGTGCCATCAGTGACCCTACCGCAGGAAAAACGAACACTGAAGCTTTCTTT.

This clonotype was observed a handful of times. The gene calls are TRBV6-1 and TRBJ2-3; D unclear. Germline-derived CDR1 and CDR2 are MNHNS and SASEGT. The CDR3 length is 16 residues. V was trimmed by 1 base and J by 0 bases, leaving 11 bases between them. CDR3 bases: TGTGCCAGCAGTGAAGTAATGGACGGGAGCACAGATACGCAGTATTTT. It encodes CASSEVMDGSTDTQYF.